The T cell receptor (beta chain) under discussion was sequenced for a study of T cell responses to AZD1222 COVID-19 vaccine. Study results and limitations: Nearly half of the spike-specific TCRs reportedly recognize variant regions that carry no mutations. Receipt of two AZD1222 doses was followed by a rise in Spike-specific TCR breadth and depth.

Using immunoSEQ multiplex PCR, the repertoire was profiled, and TCRdb retains in-frame clones only, with some absent. The sample has more than 150,000 clones, about 90% seen once. CDR1 is KGHSH and CDR2 is LQKENI in the germline V gene. This CDR3 comprises 14 residues. Trimming left V 5 bases short and J 8 bases short, with 16 bases between. Details on this clone: The antigen remains undetermined.

This clonotype was obtained from an adult who received the AZD1222 COVID-19 vaccine. The chain couples TRBV18 to TRBJ2-1, with a weak D call TRBD1 (6 bases). The sequencing here drew on peripheral blood, taken 28 days after the second AZD1222 dose. CDR3 protein: CASSDVRQVDEQFF. DNA for the CDR3: TGTGCCAGCTCAGACGTTCGACAGGTAGATGAGCAGTTCTTC.